Included here is one TCR beta chain sequence, with context. Its antigen is not known. The entry originates in a study of CD8 T cells in ankylosing spondylitis. The study, taken as a whole, reports: Made up of eight or nine highly homologous variants, a TCR beta motif appeared characteristic of ankylosing spondylitis blood.

V gave up 4 bases and J gave up 0 bases, with 7 bases separating them. The CDR3 extends over 14 amino acids. Per the germline V gene, CDR1 is MNHNS and CDR2 is SASEGT. MiXCR was run by TCRdb on the 5' RACE reads, yielding one entry per CDR3 protein. The data contain some 700,000 distinct CDR3 sequences, around a fifth of them singletons. The chain joins TRBV6-1 to TRBJ2-1; no definite D call. The TCR comes from a male donor with ankylosing spondylitis. The sample taken for sequencing was blood, either unsorted or a sorted T cell fraction (not recorded which). CDR3 coding DNA: TGTGCCAGCAGTGCCCGCAGCTCCTACAATGAGCAGTTCTTC. This sequence encodes CASSARSSYNEQFF.